This T cell receptor beta chain was recorded in a study of cytomegalovirus exposure and HLA in healthy donors. Study-level findings and limits: The tendency of first-cohort TCR clusters to co-occur in the 90 to 150 validation repertoires emerged from a later analysis. Specificity for CMV antigens was confirmed in vitro for a few of the CMV-associated chains. Cytomegalovirus status was reportedly diagnosed by the classifier with high sensitivity and specificity.

Clones were read by immunoSEQ multiplex PCR, and TCRdb kept only the in-frame ones, dropping some. The sample yields 110,000 or so clones, 88% seen once. The approximately 130-subject validation cohort, separate from the 666-subject first cohort, included the donors. Regarding this clone: The antigen remains unidentified.

This TCR was recovered from a woman between 18 and 30 years old in good health and CMV-seronegative. Sequenced: PBMCs.

DNA of the CDR3: TGTGCCAGCATGGGGCGGGGGGGCACAGATACGCAGTATTTT. Residues: CASMGRGGTDTQYF. The chain carries TRBV25-1 and TRBJ2-3; TRBD2 agrees at 8 bases. The junction had 4 bases not matched to a gene; V was cut back by 7 bases and J by 1 base. Germline CDR1 reads MGHDK; CDR2 reads SYGVNS. The CDR3 extends over 14 amino acids.